These T cell receptor beta chains were read from a single sample in a study of beta chain features in type 1 diabetes. Profiled with immunoSEQ multiplex PCR; TCRdb holds only in-frame clones, not every one. The sample has 810,000 or so clones, about a sixth seen once; the top ten hold roughly 0.025%. Sequenced sample: naive CD4+ T cells from blood. These receptors originate from a woman aged 18-30 years in good health. Both conserved end residues are part of each CDR3. The D gene is left open where the match is weak. Only part of the rows carry a size: once, few, many, or a class if the clone is expanded.

abundance: -
v_gene: TRBV9
d_gene: -
j_gene: TRBJ2-7
CDR3aa: CAGRRGQGREGF
CDR3nt: TGTGCCGGGAGGCGGGGCCAAGGTCGTGAAGGCTTC

abundance: -
v_gene: TRBV6-6
d_gene: -
j_gene: TRBJ1-5
CDR3aa: CASSRSNQPQHF
CDR3nt: TGTGCCAGCAGTCGATCTAATCAGCCCCAGCATTTT

abundance: few
v_gene: TRBV5-5
d_gene: -
j_gene: TRBJ2-5
CDR3aa: CASNLPRRDGVGLETQYF
CDR3nt: TGTGCCAGCAACTTGCCCCGCCGGGACGGAGTCGGATTGGAGACCCAGTACTTC

abundance: few
v_gene: TRBV5-6
d_gene: -
j_gene: TRBJ2-5
CDR3aa: CASSLGRSHTQYF
CDR3nt: TGTGCCAGCAGCTTGGGTAGGAGCCACACCCAGTACTTC

abundance: -
v_gene: TRBV9
d_gene: TRBD2
j_gene: TRBJ2-1
CDR3aa: CASSFPSGTRSYNEQFF
CDR3nt: TGTGCCAGCAGCTTTCCTAGCGGGACACGCTCCTACAATGAGCAGTTCTTC

abundance: -
v_gene: TRBV7-6
d_gene: TRBD2
j_gene: TRBJ2-1
CDR3aa: CATTSGGHEQFF
CDR3nt: TGTGCCACAACTAGCGGGGGACATGAGCAGTTCTTC

abundance: -
v_gene: TRBV29-1
d_gene: TRBD1
j_gene: TRBJ1-1
CDR3aa: CSAKPDRGNTEAFF
CDR3nt: TGCAGCGCAAAGCCAGACAGGGGAAACACTGAAGCTTTCTTT

abundance: few
v_gene: TRBV7-2
d_gene: -
j_gene: TRBJ2-5
CDR3aa: CASSFVVQETQYF
CDR3nt: TGTGCCAGCAGCTTTGTGGTCCAAGAGACCCAGTACTTC

abundance: few
v_gene: TRBV15
d_gene: -
j_gene: TRBJ1-2
CDR3aa: CATSRDYPTDLNYGYTF
CDR3nt: TGTGCCACCAGCAGAGATTACCCGACAGACCTTAACTATGGCTACACCTTC

abundance: -
v_gene: TRBV2
d_gene: -
j_gene: TRBJ2-3
CDR3aa: CASSQTIATQYF
CDR3nt: TGTGCCAGCAGCCAGACTATTGCTACGCAGTATTTT

abundance: few
v_gene: TRBV7-9
d_gene: TRBD2
j_gene: TRBJ2-1
CDR3aa: CASSPPSGIEQFF
CDR3nt: TGTGCCAGCAGCCCACCCAGCGGGATTGAGCAGTTCTTC

abundance: -
v_gene: TRBV27
d_gene: -
j_gene: TRBJ1-6
CDR3aa: CASSWIGNSPLHF
CDR3nt: TGTGCCAGCAGTTGGATCGGCAATTCACCCCTCCACTTT